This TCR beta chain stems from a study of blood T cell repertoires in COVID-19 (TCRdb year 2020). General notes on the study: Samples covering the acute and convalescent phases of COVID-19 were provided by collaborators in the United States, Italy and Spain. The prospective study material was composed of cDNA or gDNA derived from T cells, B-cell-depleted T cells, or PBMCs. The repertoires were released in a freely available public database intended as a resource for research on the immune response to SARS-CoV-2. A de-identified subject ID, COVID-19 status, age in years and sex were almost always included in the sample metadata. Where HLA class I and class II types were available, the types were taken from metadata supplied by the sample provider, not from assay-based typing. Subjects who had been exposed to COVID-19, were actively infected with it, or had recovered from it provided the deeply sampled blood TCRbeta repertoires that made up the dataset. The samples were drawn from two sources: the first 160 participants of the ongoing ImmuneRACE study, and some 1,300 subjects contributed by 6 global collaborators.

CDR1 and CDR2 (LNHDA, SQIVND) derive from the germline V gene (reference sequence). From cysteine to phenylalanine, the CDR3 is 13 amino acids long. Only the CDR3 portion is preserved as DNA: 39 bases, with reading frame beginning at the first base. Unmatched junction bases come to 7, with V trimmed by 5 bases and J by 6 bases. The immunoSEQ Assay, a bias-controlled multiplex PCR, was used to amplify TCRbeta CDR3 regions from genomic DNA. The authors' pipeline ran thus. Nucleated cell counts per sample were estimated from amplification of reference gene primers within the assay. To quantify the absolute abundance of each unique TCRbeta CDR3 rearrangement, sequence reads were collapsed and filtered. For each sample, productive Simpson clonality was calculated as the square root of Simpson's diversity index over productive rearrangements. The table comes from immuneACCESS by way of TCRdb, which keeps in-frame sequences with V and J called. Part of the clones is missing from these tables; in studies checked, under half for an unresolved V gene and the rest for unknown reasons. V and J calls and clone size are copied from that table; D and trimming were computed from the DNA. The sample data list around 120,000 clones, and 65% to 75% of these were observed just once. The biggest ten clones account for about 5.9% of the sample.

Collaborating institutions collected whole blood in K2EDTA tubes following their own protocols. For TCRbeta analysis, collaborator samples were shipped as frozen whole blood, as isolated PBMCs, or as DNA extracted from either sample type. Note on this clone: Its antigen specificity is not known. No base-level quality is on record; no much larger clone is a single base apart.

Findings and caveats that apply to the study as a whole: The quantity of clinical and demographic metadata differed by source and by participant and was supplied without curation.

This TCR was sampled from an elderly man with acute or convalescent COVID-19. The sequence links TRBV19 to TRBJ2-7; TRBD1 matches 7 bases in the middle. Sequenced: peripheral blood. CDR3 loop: CASSPTGLREQYF. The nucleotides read TGTGCCAGTAGTCCGACAGGGCTCCGCGAGCAGTACTTC.